Listed below are T cell receptor beta chains from one sample, sequenced in a study of T cell responses to AZD1222 COVID-19 vaccine. Using immunoSEQ multiplex PCR, the repertoire was profiled, and TCRdb retains in-frame clones only, with some absent. Found here are 150,000 to 200,000 clones, approximately 86% of them singletons; the top ten hold about 7.2%. The sample consisted of peripheral blood, taken on day 0 of AZD1222 vaccination. Receptors were obtained from an adult in good health. The CDR3 runs from the conserved cysteine through the conserved F or W. D genes are given only for firm matches. The size of a clone is reported for some rows only, either as once, few or many, or as a class for expanded clones.

J gene	clone size	D gene	V gene	CDR3 DNA	CDR3 protein
TRBJ1-1	NA	TRBD1	TRBV18	TGTGCCAGCTCACCACCTGGACAGGGGACGAACACTGAAGCTTTCTTT	CASSPPGQGTNTEAFF
TRBJ2-2	NA	NA	TRBV5-1	TGCGCCAGCAGCTTGGCCGGGGGGCCCGACACCGGGGAGCTGTTTTTT	CASSLAGGPDTGELFF
TRBJ1-4	once	TRBD1	TRBV9	TGTGCCAGCAGCGGGGGCGGGACAGCTAATGAAAAACTGTTTTTT	CASSGGGTANEKLFF
TRBJ1-1	NA	NA	TRBV27	TGTGCCAGCAGTTTATCAAGGGTGCTTCACAGGGAAGCTTTCTTT	CASSLSRVLHREAFF
TRBJ1-2	NA	TRBD1	TRBV7-9	TGTGCCAGCAGCCCAAACCGACAGGGGGCTAACTATGGCTACACCTTC	CASSPNRQGANYGYTF
TRBJ2-7	NA	NA	TRBV9	TGTGCCAGCAGCTTAGGGGGTAACCTGTACGAGCAGTACTTC	CASSLGGNLYEQYF
TRBJ2-7	NA	NA	TRBV11-2	TGTGCCAGCAGCTTAGGACCGGGGGACTACGAGCAGTACTTC	CASSLGPGDYEQYF
TRBJ2-1	NA	TRBD1	TRBV24-1	TGTGCCACCAGTGATCCGGGACAGGGGAACAATGAGCAGTTCTTC	CATSDPGQGNNEQFF
TRBJ1-3	NA	NA	TRBV6-5	TGTGCCAGCAGCCGAATTCCGCCGGGGGGAAACACCATATATTTT	CASSRIPPGGNTIYF
TRBJ1-1	NA	NA	TRBV3-1/TRBV3-2	TGTGCCAGCAGCCCACGGGACTTTTACACTGAAGCTTTCTTT	CASSPRDFYTEAFF
TRBJ1-3	NA	NA	TRBV6-5	TGTGCCAGCAGCTCTTTCGGAAACACCATATATTTT	CASSSFGNTIYF
TRBJ2-5	NA	NA	TRBV2	TGTGCCAGCTACAAGGGGAAGGAAGAGACCCAGTACTTC	CASYKGKEETQYF
TRBJ1-2	NA	NA	TRBV4-2	TGTGCCAGCAGCCAAGTCCAGGGGAGCAAAGGCTACACCTTC	CASSQVQGSKGYTF
TRBJ1-2	NA	NA	TRBV10-3	TGTGCCATCACCGAGGGCAGGGGAGACTATGGCTACACCTTC	CAITEGRGDYGYTF
TRBJ2-2	NA	NA	TRBV7-9	TGTGCCAGCAGCTTAGTGGCCGCCGGGGGCACCGGGGAGCTGTTTTTT	CASSLVAAGGTGELFF
TRBJ1-5	NA	NA	TRBV5-8	TGTGCCAGCAGGCGGCTGTCGGGGACTCAGCCCCAGCATTTT	CASRRLSGTQPQHF
TRBJ1-6	NA	NA	TRBV11-2	TGTGCCAGCAGCTTTTTAACAGGCACTAATTCACCCCTCCACTTT	CASSFLTGTNSPLHF
TRBJ1-5	NA	NA	TRBV4-1	TGCGCCAGCAGCCAGGAACGAGGGTCCGTTGGCAATCAGCCCCAGCATTTT	CASSQERGSVGNQPQHF
TRBJ1-5	NA	NA	TRBV7-2	TGTGCCAGCAGCTTAGGACAGAAATATCAGCCCCAGCATTTT	CASSLGQKYQPQHF
TRBJ1-6	NA	NA	TRBV28	TGTGCCAGCAGTACGGACAGTATGTCTTCACCCCTCCACTTT	CASSTDSMSSPLHF
TRBJ2-3	NA	TRBD2	TRBV7-3	TGTGCCAGCAGCTTCACTAGCGGGGTCTCTAGCACAGATACGCAGTATTTT	CASSFTSGVSSTDTQYF
TRBJ2-7	NA	NA	TRBV16	TGTGCCAGCAGCCAATTTTCAGGGGTCGAGCAGTACTTC	CASSQFSGVEQYF
TRBJ2-2	NA	TRBD2	TRBV7-8	TGTGCCAGCAGTGGAGCTAGCGGGGGGAACACCGGGGAGCTGTTTTTT	CASSGASGGNTGELFF
TRBJ2-5	NA	NA	TRBV10-3	TGTGCCATCAGTGTAGGTGGGGGCGGACAAGAGACCCAGTACTTC	CAISVGGGGQETQYF
TRBJ2-7	NA	NA	TRBV4-1	TGCGCCAGCAGCCAAGAGGACAGAACCTACGAGCAGTACTTC	CASSQEDRTYEQYF
TRBJ2-3	NA	NA	TRBV7-9	TGTGCCAGCAGCTTACCCAGGGGAGGCACAGATACGCAGTATTTT	CASSLPRGGTDTQYF
TRBJ1-2	NA	NA	TRBV5-1	TGCGCCAGCAGCTTGGGATCACAGGACTTAAACTATGGCTACACCTTC	CASSLGSQDLNYGYTF
TRBJ2-2	NA	NA	TRBV6-5	TGTGCCAGCAGCCCCACCCGCGCCGGGGAGCTGTTTTTT	CASSPTRAGELFF
TRBJ2-7	NA	NA	TRBV19	TGTGCCAGTAGTATCGGTCTCTCCTACGAGCAGTACTTC	CASSIGLSYEQYF
TRBJ2-6	NA	NA	TRBV5-5	TGTGCCAGCAGCCGAGCCCCTTCTGGGGCCAACGTCCTGACTTTC	CASSRAPSGANVLTF
TRBJ2-1	NA	NA	TRBV19	TGTGCCAGTAGTATGCTGCGGGGGCCCACTGAAGGTGAGCAGTTCTTC	CASSMLRGPTEGEQFF